Below are 2 T cell receptor beta chains sequenced from a single sample in a study of T cells in Graves' hyperthyroidism and ophthalmopathy. Researchers amplified the TCR beta CDR3 regions from RNA transcripts. When the TCR CDR3 underwent first-round RT-PCR, the HTBI primer set was used. TCRdb itself ran the multiplex PCR reads through MiXCR, one entry per CDR3 protein. The repertoire holds about 360,000 distinct CDR3 sequences, with around 25% as singletons. The sequenced material came from blood. The receptor set was obtained from a man aged 50 or older with Graves' hyperthyroidism.

The CDR3 nucleotides read TGTGCCAGCGGGCCTAACACAGGGGGGAACGAGCAGTACTTC. Translated: CASGPNTGGNEQYF. The chain joins TRBV28 to TRBJ2-7, with 8 bases aligning to TRBD1. The CDR3 loop spans 14 amino acids. The junction had 11 bases not matched to a gene; V was cut back by 8 bases and J by 5 bases. The germline CDR1 and CDR2 sequences are MDHEN and SYDVKM.

The CDR3 is CASSLRGEGYTF. DNA of the CDR3: TGTGCCAGCAGCTTACGGGGGGAGGGCTACACCTTC. The V and J genes are TRBV7-9 and TRBJ1-2, with D tentatively TRBD1 (5 bases). Germline V gene sequence: CDR1 SEHNR, CDR2 FQNEAQ (reference sequence). The CDR3 covers 12 residues. Trimming stripped 2 bases from V and 8 bases from J, with 9 bases between.